This T cell receptor (beta chain) originates from a study of long-term antiretroviral therapy in people with HIV. Points from the study as a whole: Following ART, diversity rose but still fell short of transplant donor controls. Versus controls, repertoires in people with HIV had narrower CDR3 length ranges.

CDR1 is KGHSH, CDR2 LQKENI, per germline. The CDR3 runs to 15 residues. Trimming left V 3 bases short and J 4 bases short, with 13 bases between. Sequencing relied on immunoSEQ assay v3.0, run at survey level. Using immunoSEQ multiplex PCR, the repertoire was profiled, and TCRdb retains in-frame clones only, with some absent. The sample includes 15,000 or so clones, around 90% of them seen just once. This clone was seen more than once but under ten times. As yet, its antigen is unknown. Clinicians in the United States treated all participants with HIV. The chain is built from TRBV18 and TRBJ1-5; maybe TRBD1 (5 bases). The sample here was unsorted PBMCs, taken 2.1 years after starting antiretroviral therapy. The clonotype was recovered from a woman aged 40 to 50 with HIV. CDR3 bases: TGTGCCAGCTCACCGGGGACGGACGTGAATCAGCCCCAGCATTTT. It encodes CASSPGTDVNQPQHF.